Listed below are T cell receptor beta chains from one sample, sequenced in a study of human T cells and chemical hapten exposure. TCRdb called the RACE reads again in MiXCR, with one record for every CDR3 protein. Found here are around 85,000 distinct CDR3 sequences, 13% of them singletons; the top ten hold roughly 5.7%. The sample in question was whole blood, obtained in connection with sensitization to the hapten diphenylcyclopropenone (DPC). The receptors stem from a woman aged 45 to 65 with alopecia areata. Some clones in this sample may be carry-over from other donors' samples. CDR3s include the opening cysteine and the closing phenylalanine or tryptophan. D genes are given only for firm matches. Only part of the rows carry a size: once, few, many, or a class if the clone is expanded.

CDR3 DNA: TGTGCCAGCAGCTTAGGAACTGAAGCTTTCTTT
CDR3 protein: CASSLGTEAFF
V gene: TRBV11-2
J gene: TRBJ1-1
clone size: many
D gene: -

CDR3 DNA: TGTGCCAGCAGCATAGGGGCAGCTGTTTACGAGCAGTACTTC
CDR3 protein: CASSIGAAVYEQYF
V gene: TRBV7-8
J gene: TRBJ2-7
clone size: many
D gene: -

CDR3 DNA: TGTGCCAGCAGCTTGAGCGGGAGAGCGGCCGAGACCCAGTACTTC
CDR3 protein: CASSLSGRAAETQYF
V gene: TRBV5-6
J gene: TRBJ2-5
clone size: few
D gene: TRBD2

CDR3 DNA: TGCAGCGTCAGCGGGAGTGCCTACGAGCAGTACTTC
CDR3 protein: CSVSGSAYEQYF
V gene: TRBV29-1
J gene: TRBJ2-7
clone size: many
D gene: TRBD2

CDR3 DNA: TGTGCCAGCAGTGACCAGGGACAGCCCCAGCATTTT
CDR3 protein: CASSDQGQPQHF
V gene: TRBV6-4
J gene: TRBJ1-5
clone size: many
D gene: -

CDR3 DNA: TGTGCCAGCAGCCAAGATGTTGAGGGCGGCTACACCTTC
CDR3 protein: CASSQDVEGGYTF
V gene: TRBV3-1
J gene: TRBJ1-2
clone size: few
D gene: -

CDR3 DNA: TGTGCCAGCAGCCTAAGACAGGGGATGGAGGAAAAACTGTTTTTT
CDR3 protein: CASSLRQGMEEKLFF
V gene: TRBV3-1
J gene: TRBJ1-4
clone size: -
D gene: TRBD1

CDR3 DNA: TGTGCCATCATGGGCGGAGATTATGGCTACACCTTC
CDR3 protein: CAIMGGDYGYTF
V gene: TRBV10-3
J gene: TRBJ1-2
clone size: few
D gene: -

CDR3 DNA: TGCAGTGCTAGAGCTAGCGCCACAGATACGCAGTATTTT
CDR3 protein: CSARASATDTQYF
V gene: TRBV20-1
J gene: TRBJ2-3
clone size: few
D gene: -

CDR3 DNA: TGTGCCAGCAGGTCCCGGGCATTTACCGGGGAGCTGTTTTTT
CDR3 protein: CASRSRAFTGELFF
V gene: TRBV6-2/TRBV6-3
J gene: TRBJ2-2
clone size: many
D gene: -

CDR3 DNA: TGTGCCAGCAGCCCAGGACTGACCACTGAAGCTTTCTTT
CDR3 protein: CASSPGLTTEAFF
V gene: TRBV7-8
J gene: TRBJ1-1
clone size: few
D gene: -

CDR3 DNA: TGCGCCAGCAGCTTGAGCCGGAATAACTATGGCTACACCTTC
CDR3 protein: CASSLSRNNYGYTF
V gene: TRBV5-1
J gene: TRBJ1-2
clone size: few
D gene: -

CDR3 DNA: TGTGCCAGCAGCTTAAATGGAGGGAGCTACTATGGCTACACCTTC
CDR3 protein: CASSLNGGSYYGYTF
V gene: TRBV7-3
J gene: TRBJ1-2
clone size: -
D gene: -

CDR3 DNA: TGTGCCAGCAGCCGGAAGGACACCTACCGCCGGTCCTCTGAAGCTTTCTTT
CDR3 protein: CASSRKDTYRRSSEAFF
V gene: TRBV14
J gene: TRBJ1-1
clone size: many
D gene: -

CDR3 DNA: TGCAGTGCTAGCCAGGGGGCGTACGAGCAGTACTTC
CDR3 protein: CSASQGAYEQYF
V gene: TRBV20-1
J gene: TRBJ2-7
clone size: many
D gene: TRBD1